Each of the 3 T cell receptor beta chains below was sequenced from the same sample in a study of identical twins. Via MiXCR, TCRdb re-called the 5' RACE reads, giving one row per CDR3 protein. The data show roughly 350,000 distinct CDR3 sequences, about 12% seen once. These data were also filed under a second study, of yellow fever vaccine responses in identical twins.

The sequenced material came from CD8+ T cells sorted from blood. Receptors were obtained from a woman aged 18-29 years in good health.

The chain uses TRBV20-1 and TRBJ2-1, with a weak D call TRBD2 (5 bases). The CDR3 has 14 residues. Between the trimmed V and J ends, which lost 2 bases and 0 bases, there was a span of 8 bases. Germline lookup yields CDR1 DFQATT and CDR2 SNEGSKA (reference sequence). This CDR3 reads CSARLGSSYNEQFF. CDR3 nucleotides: TGCAGTGCTAGATTAGGGAGCTCCTACAATGAGCAGTTCTTC.

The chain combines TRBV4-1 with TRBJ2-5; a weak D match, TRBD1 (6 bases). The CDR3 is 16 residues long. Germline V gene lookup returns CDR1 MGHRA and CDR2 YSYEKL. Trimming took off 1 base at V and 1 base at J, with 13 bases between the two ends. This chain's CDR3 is CASSQVIRGGQETQYF. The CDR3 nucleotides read TGCGCCAGCAGCCAAGTGATCAGGGGCGGCCAAGAGACCCAGTACTTC.

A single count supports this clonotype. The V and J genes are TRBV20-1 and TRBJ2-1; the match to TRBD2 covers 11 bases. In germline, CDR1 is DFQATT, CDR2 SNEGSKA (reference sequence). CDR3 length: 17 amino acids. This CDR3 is CCATLTSGAPSYNEQFF. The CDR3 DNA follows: TGCTGCGCCACATTGACTAGCGGGGCTCCTTCCTACAATGAGCAGTTCTTC.